Each of the 10 T cell receptor beta chains below was sequenced from the same sample in a study of T cells after yellow fever vaccination. TCRdb reprocessed the 5' RACE reads via MiXCR and lists one record per CDR3 protein. Of some 320,000 distinct CDR3 sequences in the sample, roughly 10% were seen once. The material was CD4+ T cells sorted from PBMCs, obtained 45 days after the yellow fever booster vaccination. The receptor set was obtained from a man aged 18 to 29 who received the YFV17D yellow fever vaccine.

The chain links TRBV7-9 to TRBJ1-1; D is possibly TRBD1 (6 bases). V was pared by 0 bases and J by 1 base, with 15 bases between. CDR1 SEHNR and CDR2 FQNEAQ come from the germline V gene (reference sequence). The CDR3 loop spans 17 amino acids. CDR3 DNA sequence: TGTGCCAGCAGCTTAGCGCTATCGGGGGGCTCGAACACTGAAGCTTTCTTT. It codes for CASSLALSGGSNTEAFF.

This clonotype was observed many times. The chain combines TRBV19 with TRBJ1-1; D perhaps matches TRBD1 (5 bases). CDR3 length equals 15 residues. Trimming took 8 bases from V and 1 from J, leaving 17 bases between them. Germline V gene lookup returns CDR1 LNHDA and CDR2 SQIVND (reference sequence). The CDR3 protein is CASCSPTASNTEAFF. The CDR3, as DNA: TGTGCCAGTTGTAGTCCGACAGCATCGAACACTGAAGCTTTCTTT.

CDR3 amino acids: CSARSRGGGRNYGYTF. CDR3 sequence (DNA): TGCAGTGCTAGATCTAGGGGTGGGGGAAGGAACTATGGCTACACCTTC. V is TRBV20-1 and J is TRBJ1-2; a weak D match, TRBD1 (5 bases). Trimming removed 2 bases from V and 2 bases from J, with 18 bases in between. From germline, CDR1 is DFQATT and CDR2 SNEGSKA (reference sequence). The CDR3 covers 16 residues.

This chain connects TRBV2 to TRBJ2-7; 7 nucleotides match TRBD1. V lost 3 bases and J lost 2; bases outside the gene matches: 4. Germline V CDR1 and CDR2: SNHLY, FYNNEI. The CDR3 is made up of 14 amino acids. CDR3 DNA sequence: TGTGCCAGCAGTGAGAATCAGGGGGCCTACGAGCAGTACGTC. This encodes CASSENQGAYEQYV.

The gene calls are TRBV7-9 and TRBJ1-3; D remains ambiguous. Trimming removed 4 bases at V and 2 bases at J, with 6 bases between. This CDR3 is built from 13 residues. The germline CDR1 and CDR2 sequences are SEHNR and FQNEAQ (reference sequence). The CDR3 sequence is CASSSAAGNTIYF. In DNA form, the CDR3 reads TGTGCCAGCAGCTCTGCAGCTGGAAACACCATATATTTT.

The rearrangement joins TRBV20-1 to TRBJ1-6; no definite D call. Looked up from germline, CDR1 is DFQATT and CDR2 is SNEGSKA (reference sequence). This CDR3 is 10 amino acids long. The CDR3 reads CNPGESPLHF. As DNA, the CDR3 is TGCAACCCTGGGGAGTCACCCCTCCACTTT.

Many counts were recorded for this clonotype. This chain links TRBV2 with TRBJ2-1; D not resolved. This CDR3 is built from 11 residues. The ends were cut back, 4 bases at V and 7 bases at J, with 5 bases in the middle. Germline V gene data show CDR1 as SNHLY and CDR2 as FYNNEI. CDR3 coding DNA: TGTGCCAGCAGTGTAGGAAATGAGCAGTTCTTC. This gives the protein CASSVGNEQFF.

The J gene is TRBJ1-2, the V gene TRBV11-2; D is ambiguous. The CDR3 loop spans 13 amino acids. CDR1 and CDR2 from the germline V gene are SGHAT and FQNNGV. The V end was cut by 3 bases, the J end by 8 bases, with 13 bases between. The CDR3 DNA is TGTGCCAGCAGCTTCTCTACTGGAGGGGGCTACACCTTC. Translated: CASSFSTGGGYTF.

This clonotype has more than one count but fewer than ten. The CDR3, as DNA: TGTGCCACCAGTGACCCGACAGTCAGAAAACTGTTTTTT. The encoded protein is CATSDPTVRKLFF. The chain joins TRBV24-1 to TRBJ1-4; D might be TRBD1 (5 bases). V was cut by 4 bases and J by 10 bases, with 12 bases left in between. Germline assignment: CDR1 KGHDR and CDR2 SFDVKD. There are 13 residues in the CDR3.

The chain carries TRBV10-3 and TRBJ1-1; no reliable D call. The CDR3 runs 15 residues. V was trimmed by 2 bases and J by 4 bases, leaving 14 bases between them. Per the germline V gene, CDR1 is ENHRY and CDR2 is SYGVKD. Here the CDR3 DNA reads TGTGCCATCAGTGAGATAACCCGCTCGCTCACTGAAGCTTTCTTT. This translates into CAISEITRSLTEAFF.